This entry lists 26 T cell receptor beta chains sequenced from one sample in a study of T cells in localized non-small cell lung cancer. TCRdb's table, derived via immunoSEQ multiplex PCR, lists solely in-frame clones and lacks some. This table has more than 100,000 clones, roughly 90% appearing once. Sequencing was performed on peripheral blood, taken before any cancer treatment. The source is a female donor over 55 with stage I lung adenocarcinoma.

The genes are TRBV11-3 and TRBJ2-5, with TRBD2 matching over 8 bases. Germline V gene data show CDR1 as SGHNT and CDR2 as YENEEA. V lost 5 bases, J lost 5 bases, and 10 bases stayed unmatched. This CDR3 is 15 amino acids long. The chain's CDR3 is CASSQMGREGETQYF. The CDR3 DNA reads TGTGCCAGCAGCCAGATGGGTCGGGAGGGTGAGACCCAGTACTTC.

The J gene is TRBJ1-5, the V gene TRBV28, with 8 bases that match TRBD1. This CDR3 is built from 15 residues. Germline loops: CDR1 MDHEN, CDR2 SYDVKM. Unmatched junction bases numbered 6, after V lost 6 bases and J lost 2 bases. CDR3 in amino acids: CASSFQGAGNQPQHF. CDR3 in DNA: TGTGCCAGCAGCTTCCAGGGGGCCGGCAATCAGCCCCAGCATTTT.

The table lists this clone with a few counts. The chain employs TRBV6-4 and TRBJ2-1; D call uncertain. Trimming left V 6 bases short and J 1 base short, with 13 bases between. CDR3 length: 15 amino acids. Germline V gene data show CDR1 as MRHNA and CDR2 as SNTAGT. This chain's CDR3 is CASSIDRSSYNEQFF. The CDR3 DNA reads TGTGCCAGCAGCATAGACCGCAGTTCCTACAATGAGCAGTTCTTC.

The V call is TRBV5-1, the J call TRBJ2-7; 8 bases agree with TRBD1. This CDR3 has 13 amino acids. The junction had 2 bases not matched to a gene; V was cut back by 0 bases and J by 6 bases. CDR1 SGHRS and CDR2 YFSETQ come from the germline V gene. DNA for the CDR3: TGCGCCAGCAGCTTGGCCACAGGGGGCGAGCAGTACTTC. Its translation: CASSLATGGEQYF.

This clone has a single count. The V and J genes are TRBV10-3 and TRBJ2-3, with 14 nucleotides matching TRBD2. Trimming removed 11 bases from V and 6 bases from J; junction bases left unmatched: 7. This CDR3 is built from 14 residues. Germline values: CDR1 ENHRY, CDR2 SYGVKD. In nucleotides, the CDR3 is TGTGCCTCCGGGACTAGCGGGAGAATCGATACGCAGTATTTT. Its protein product is CASGTSGRIDTQYF.

This clone was detected only once. The chain combines TRBV29-1 with TRBJ1-1, with D perhaps matching TRBD1 (5 bases). The germline V gene has CDR1 SQVTM and CDR2 ANQGSEA. Trimming cost V 2 bases and J 11 bases, with 12 bases left between them. This CDR3 spans 11 amino acids. The CDR3 DNA reads as TGCAGCGTTGAAACCGGCCGGGGGGCTTTCTTT. Encoded protein: CSVETGRGAFF.

The chain has TRBV18 and TRBJ2-7, with 7 bases that match TRBD2. Germline V gene lookup returns CDR1 KGHSH and CDR2 LQKENI. J gave up 3 bases and V 4 bases, and 9 bases lay outside the gene matches. The CDR3 loop spans 15 amino acids. The CDR3 DNA reads as TGTGCCAGCTCACAAACGACCGGGACTAACTACGAGCAGTACTTC. Its protein is CASSQTTGTNYEQYF.

This clone was seen a few times. This chain uses TRBV2 with TRBJ1-4, with D tentatively TRBD1 (6 bases). V lost 4 bases and J lost 0, with 9 bases in between. The CDR3 loop spans 15 amino acids. CDR1 SNHLY and CDR2 FYNNEI come from the germline V gene. The CDR3 spells CASSVDSTTNEKLFF. Here the CDR3 DNA reads TGTGCCAGCAGTGTGGACAGTACAACTAATGAAAAACTGTTTTTT.

In nucleotides, the CDR3 is TGTGCCAGCTCAGTTTCAGACAGGTTTAACACTGAAGCTTTCTTT. Its protein product is CASSVSDRFNTEAFF. The V gene is TRBV18, the J gene TRBJ1-1, with D possibly TRBD1 on 6 matching bases. The CDR3 loop spans 15 amino acids. V was clipped by 5 bases and J by 2 bases, with 15 bases between them. Germline CDR1 KGHSH, CDR2 LQKENI.

This chain's CDR3 is CASSESTGVEQFF. CDR3 nucleotide sequence: TGTGCCAGCAGTGAATCGACAGGGGTCGAGCAGTTCTTC. The V call is TRBV6-4, the J call TRBJ2-1, with 8 bases identical to TRBD1. Per the germline V gene, CDR1 is MRHNA and CDR2 is SNTAGT. The CDR3 spans 13 residues. With 3 bases clipped from V and 10 bases from J, the junction kept 5 bases outside the gene matches.

This chain links TRBV19 with TRBJ2-1; no definite D call. V lost 2 bases, J lost 4 bases, and 6 bases lay in between. The CDR3 runs to 13 residues. CDR1 and CDR2 (germline): LNHDA, SQIVND (reference sequence). DNA of the CDR3: TGTGCCAGTAGTATATTTAGGTACAATGAGCAGTTCTTC. Translation gives CASSIFRYNEQFF.

The rearrangement uses TRBV7-2 and TRBJ1-1, with no clear D. CDR1 and CDR2 from the germline V gene are SGHTA and FQGNSA. The CDR3 contains 13 residues. The ends were cut back, 2 bases at V and 1 base at J, with 5 bases in the middle. In DNA, the CDR3 is TGTGCCAGCAGCTTAAAAAGGAACACTGAAGCTTTCTTT. This translates into CASSLKRNTEAFF.

The J gene is TRBJ2-7, the V gene TRBV18, with D possibly TRBD1 on 5 matching bases. With 3 bases removed from V and 7 bases from J, the gap between germline ends came to 7 bases. Germline V gene lookup returns CDR1 KGHSH and CDR2 LQKENI. The CDR3 runs 11 residues. The CDR3 bases are TGTGCCAGCTCACCCGACAGTGAGCAGTACTTC. Encoded protein: CASSPDSEQYF.

The chain is built from TRBV18 and TRBJ2-3, with 9 nucleotides matching TRBD2. The CDR3 is 17 amino acids. Germline loops: CDR1 KGHSH, CDR2 LQKENI. V was pared by 2 bases and J by 0 bases, with 6 bases of the junction left unmatched. Written as DNA, the CDR3 is TGTGCCAGCTCACCAATACATAGCGGGAGAAGCACAGATACGCAGTATTTT. Its protein product is CASSPIHSGRSTDTQYF.

This sequence joins TRBV28 and TRBJ2-5; D unclear. Trimming took 5 bases from V and 1 from J, leaving 14 bases between them. The CDR3 sequence is 15 residues long. The V gene's germline CDR1 is MDHEN and CDR2 SYDVKM. The DNA of the CDR3 is TGTGCCAGCAGTCCGCCCCTTGCCATCCAAGAGACCCAGTACTTC. It is translated as CASSPPLAIQETQYF.

Here the CDR3 DNA reads TGCAGCGTTGGAGGACAGGGTTTCACCGGGGAGCTGTTTTTT. This encodes CSVGGQGFTGELFF. The chain is built from TRBV29-1 and TRBJ2-2; TRBD1 agrees at 8 bases. This CDR3 contains 14 residues. Germline-derived CDR1 and CDR2 are SQVTM and ANQGSEA. J lost 4 bases, V lost 4 bases, and 5 bases had no gene match.

The V call is TRBV2, the J call TRBJ2-2; a weak D match, TRBD1 (6 bases). CDR3 size: 13 residues. Between the trimmed V and J ends, which lost 9 bases and 6 bases, there was a span of 14 bases. Germline loops: CDR1 SNHLY, CDR2 FYNNEI. CDR3 protein: CARATGIAGELFF. Here the CDR3 DNA reads TGTGCCAGGGCTACAGGGATCGCCGGGGAGCTGTTTTTT.

The gene calls are TRBV5-4 and TRBJ1-2; D unclear. Germline values: CDR1 SGHNT, CDR2 YYREEE (reference sequence). The V gene lost 5 bases and the J gene lost 7 bases, with 15 bases spanning the gap. The CDR3 is 13 residues long. CDR3 amino acids: CASSQQSTSGYTF. For the CDR3, the DNA is TGTGCCAGCAGTCAACAGTCCACTAGTGGCTACACCTTC. The full variable domain, rest sourced from reference TRBV5-4 and TRBJ1-2, is ETGVTQSPTHLIKTRGQQVTLRCSSQSGHNTVSWYQQALGQGPQFIFQYYREEENGRGNFPPRFSGLQFPNYSSELNVNALELDDSALYLCASSQQSTSGYTFGSGTRLTVV.

On this clone itself: One end of the junction is discordant with germline, which a read error may explain. The rearrangement uses TRBV10-3 and TRBJ2-2, with a weak D call TRBD1 (6 bases). The CDR3 loop spans 17 amino acids. CDR1 is ENHRY, CDR2 SYGVKD, per germline. CDR3: CAISQSWETGVGRELFF. CDR3 DNA: TGTGCCATCAGTCAGTCTTGGGAGACAGGAGTCGGTCGGGAGCTGTTTTTT.

V is TRBV5-1 and J is TRBJ2-7, with D possibly TRBD1 on 5 matching bases. The germline V gene encodes CDR1 SGHRS and CDR2 YFSETQ. The ends were cut back, 0 bases at V and 2 bases at J, with 6 bases in the middle. CDR3 size: 13 residues. The CDR3 protein is CASSLDRPYEQYF. CDR3 bases: TGCGCCAGCAGCTTGGACAGGCCCTACGAGCAGTACTTC.

The V and J genes are TRBV28 and TRBJ1-4, with D perhaps matching TRBD1 (5 bases). This CDR3 spans 15 amino acids. V shed 6 bases and J shed 5 bases, with 16 bases lying between them. The V gene's germline CDR1 is MDHEN and CDR2 SYDVKM. The CDR3 DNA reads TGTGCCAGCAGCCCCCCTGGGGCTTCAAATGAAAAACTGTTTTTT. As protein: CASSPPGASNEKLFF.

The rearrangement links TRBV18 to TRBJ1-3, with D possibly TRBD1 on 5 matching bases. Trimming stripped 2 bases from V and 2 bases from J, with 10 bases between. This CDR3 comprises 15 residues. In germline, CDR1 is KGHSH, CDR2 LQKENI. The CDR3 region has the DNA TGTGCCAGCTCACCAGGGGCAGGGCCTGGAAACACCATATATTTT. The encoded protein is CASSPGAGPGNTIYF.

This clone was recorded only once. The V and J genes are TRBV7-9 and TRBJ1-4, with D tentatively TRBD1 (5 bases). CDR3 size: 13 residues. Deletions cut 3 bases from V and 8 bases from J, with 10 bases between. Per germline, CDR1 SEHNR and CDR2 FQNEAQ (reference sequence). CDR3 DNA: TGTGCCAGCAGCTTTGTAGGGGACGAAAAACTGTTTTTT. Amino acid sequence: CASSFVGDEKLFF.

The genes are TRBV4-1 and TRBJ2-3; TRBD2 aligns across 9 bases. This CDR3 region has 18 residues. Germline V CDR1 and CDR2: MGHRA, YSYEKL. Trimming removed 1 base from V and 1 base from J; junction bases left unmatched: 9. CDR3 amino acids: CASSQGFVGLAGTDTQYF. The CDR3 nucleotides are TGCGCCAGCAGCCAAGGGTTTGTGGGACTAGCTGGCACAGATACGCAGTATTTT.

The genes are TRBV5-1 and TRBJ2-2; TRBD1 matches at 7 bases. The CDR3 totals 14 residues. V gave up 4 bases and J gave up 6 bases; unmatched junction bases: 6. CDR1 is SGHRS and CDR2 is YFSETQ in the germline V gene. The CDR3 nucleotides read TGCGCCAGCAGCAGTAGACAGGGTTCCGGGGAGCTGTTTTTT. The encoded protein is CASSSRQGSGELFF.

The rearrangement joins TRBV6-5 to TRBJ2-1, with TRBD1 identical over 9 bases. The CDR3 totals 14 residues. Germline lookup yields CDR1 MNHEY and CDR2 SVGAGI. V was clipped by 10 bases and J by 6 bases; unmatched bases: 10. CDR3 protein: CATSRDRVVNEQFF. Here the CDR3 DNA reads TGTGCCACCTCCCGGGACAGGGTGGTCAATGAGCAGTTCTTC.